This record looks at one T cell receptor beta chain sequence and its context. Its target is not known. Patients were newly diagnosed with stage II-IVA oral cavity squamous cell carcinoma without prior systemic or radiation treatment. Blood cells were analyzed directly, without culture or expansion. The V end was cut by 3 bases, the J end by 6 bases, with 10 bases between. This CDR3 has 13 residues. The germline gives CDR1 MNHEY, CDR2 SMNVEV (reference sequence). This entry belongs to a study of neoadjuvant anti-PD-1 for oral cavity cancer. Broader study findings: With a few patients per group, TCR findings need larger cohorts.

Assay: immunoSEQ multiplex PCR; the TCRdb copy retains only in-frame clones and omits some. The sample holds approximately 16,000 clones, 69% seen once. This TCR derives from a person aged 35 to 85 with oral cavity squamous cell carcinoma. Sequenced here: PBMCs, sampled before nivolumab (anti-PD-1) treatment. This chain connects TRBV27 to TRBJ2-3, with TRBD2 as a possible D gene (6 bases). CDR3: CASSFPSGDTQYF. CDR3 sequence (DNA): TGTGCCAGCAGTTTCCCGAGCGGGGATACGCAGTATTTT.